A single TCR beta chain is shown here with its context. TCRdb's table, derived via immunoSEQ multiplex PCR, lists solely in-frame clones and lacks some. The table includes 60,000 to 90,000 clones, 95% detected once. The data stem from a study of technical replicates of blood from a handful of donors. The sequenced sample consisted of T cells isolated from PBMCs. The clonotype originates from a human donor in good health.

The CDR3 nucleotides read TGCGCCAGCAGCCAACTCCAAGGCAGGGGGCACTCCTACGAGCAGTACTTC. Protein: CASSQLQGRGHSYEQYF. The J gene is TRBJ2-7, the V gene TRBV4-1, with 8 bases identical to TRBD1. Trimming cost V 2 bases and J 0 bases; bases outside gene matches: 9. Per the germline V gene, CDR1 is MGHRA and CDR2 is YSYEKL. This CDR3 is built from 17 residues.